This is a list of T cell receptor beta chains from one sample in a study of OX40 agonist ivuxolimab in advanced cancers. Produced via immunoSEQ multiplex PCR; TCRdb's table is partial and in-frame only. The sample consists of tens of thousands of clones, approximately 80% of them appearing once. The material sequenced was CD4+ or CD8+ T cells sorted from blood, taken in a trial of the OX40 agonist ivuxolimab. Receptor source: an adult with an advanced solid tumor such as melanoma, head and neck, liver or kidney cancer. The CDR3 runs from the conserved cysteine through the conserved F or W.

V gene	J gene	CDR3 protein
TRBV5-1	TRBJ2-7	CASSLGVSGSLSEQYF
TRBV4-1	TRBJ1-5	CASSQILRDRGNQPQHF
TRBV2	TRBJ2-5	CASSDGGRETQYF
TRBV6-5	TRBJ2-5	CASSRGGMIQETQYF
TRBV27	TRBJ1-3	CASSKGVSGNTIYF
TRBV6-5	TRBJ1-6	CASSYEGQINSPLHF
TRBV6-6	TRBJ2-7	CASSSEGTLSYEQYF
TRBV2	TRBJ2-1	CASSEERDSYNEQFF
TRBV7-2	TRBJ2-1	CASSYSPGLAGPRGNEQFF
TRBV6-6	TRBJ1-2	CASSASRTGPFYTF
TRBV10-2	TRBJ2-3	CASGQGAAGTDTQYF
TRBV6-1	TRBJ2-5	CASRDLSGGDLTQYF
TRBV2	TRBJ2-2	CASRGNIKIGELFF
TRBV30	TRBJ2-3	CAWSGSGGWRTTPSTDTQYF
TRBV18	TRBJ1-1	CASSPKENTEAFF
TRBV30	TRBJ2-5	CAWSGPTGGEKETQYF
TRBV10-1	TRBJ2-1	CASSESRVVRASSYNEQFF
TRBV6-6	TRBJ2-7	CASSYGTSGREQYF
TRBV4-3	TRBJ2-7	CASSQVPGYEQYF
TRBV5-6	TRBJ2-3	CASSLLVTTDTQYF
TRBV7-9	TRBJ2-7	CASNRPGTASYEQYF
TRBV2	TRBJ1-1	CASRSVGATEAFF
TRBV6-5	TRBJ2-7	CASSQRDRGHEQYF
TRBV5-6	TRBJ2-1	CASSIGSLNEQFF
TRBV7-9	TRBJ2-2	CASSPGFTGELFF
TRBV7-9	TRBJ2-7	CASSLYGYEQYF
TRBV7-9	TRBJ1-2	CASSLDDTAPYTF
TRBV27	TRBJ2-7	CASSLGVYEQYF
TRBV4-1	TRBJ1-4	CASSQVSRTGTEKLFF
TRBV5-1	TRBJ2-1	CASSESIQGTLFF
TRBV6-5	TRBJ1-4	CASSYSRGKQNRLFF
TRBV19	TRBJ2-5	CASSMGNQETQYF
TRBV7-2	TRBJ2-3	CASSLGTDTQYF
TRBV5-1	TRBJ1-1	CASPGQVRGGHTEAFF
TRBV11-3	TRBJ1-5	CASSLDAGKNQPQHF
TRBV9	TRBJ1-2	CASSVGQAWYGYTF
TRBV10-3	TRBJ2-5	CAIKASGGPQETQYF
TRBV6-6	TRBJ2-3	CASSYLGLGTDTQYF